Presented here are 5 T cell receptor beta chains from one specimen sequenced in a study of patients and donors after allogeneic stem cell transplantation. Via MiXCR, TCRdb re-called the RT-PCR reads, giving one row per CDR3 protein. The data contain over 200,000 distinct CDR3 sequences, around two fifths of them seen just once; the ten biggest clones take up approximately 10%. Material for sequencing was blood, either unsorted or a sorted T cell fraction (not recorded which). The origin of the receptors is a human donor who was either an allogeneic HSCT recipient or a stem cell or donor lymphocyte infusion donor (not recorded which). It is not recorded whose cells these are; they may come from a transplant donor.

V gene TRBV29-1 combines with J gene TRBJ2-2, with TRBD1 matching 7 bases. Germline V gene sequence: CDR1 SQVTM, CDR2 ANQGSEA. CDR3 size: 14 residues. After removal of 5 bases from V and 4 bases from J, the junction contained 7 bases not matched to a gene. CDR3 nucleotide sequence: TGCAGCGTTTCCGACAGGGCGGTCACCGGGGAGCTGTTTTTT. It yields the protein CSVSDRAVTGELFF.

Ten or more counts support this clonotype. The chain combines TRBV4-1 with TRBJ2-5, with TRBD1 identical over 9 bases. Per the germline V gene, CDR1 is MGHRA and CDR2 is YSYEKL. Unmatched junction bases numbered 6, after V lost 6 bases and J lost 4 bases. The CDR3 loop spans 14 amino acids. This CDR3 is CASRPGQGRETQYF. CDR3 nucleotide sequence: TGCGCCAGCAGACCGGGACAGGGCCGAGAGACCCAGTACTTC.

The chain employs TRBV5-1 and TRBJ2-7, with D perhaps matching TRBD1 or TRBD2 (5 bases each). Germline V gene data show CDR1 as SGHRS and CDR2 as YFSETQ. The V end lost 4 bases, the J end lost 4 bases, and 27 bases lay between the germline ends. The CDR3 is 18 amino acids. The CDR3 DNA sequence: TGCGCCAGCAGCCCAATTACCGCCCGAAGGGGAGAGACGTACGAGCAGTACTTC. Its translation: CASSPITARRGETYEQYF.

This clonotype has just a few counts. This sequence joins TRBV29-1 and TRBJ1-2; D gene uncertain. The CDR3 length is 11 residues. Germline V gives CDR1 SQVTM, CDR2 ANQGSEA. The V end was cut by 7 bases, the J end by 4 bases, with 10 bases between. The DNA of the CDR3 is TGCAGCGCCCAGGCGTTCTATGGCTACACCTTC. Its protein product is CSAQAFYGYTF.

This clonotype was seen more than once but under ten times. This chain joins TRBV6-1 and TRBJ1-1; D is uncertain. Trimming stripped 6 bases from V and 7 bases from J, with 21 bases between. The CDR3 consists of 15 residues. Looked up from germline, CDR1 is MNHNS and CDR2 is SASEGT. The CDR3 spells CASRVDGVGKGEAFF. For the CDR3, the DNA is TGTGCCAGCAGAGTAGACGGAGTGGGAAAGGGTGAAGCTTTCTTT.